The 13 T cell receptor beta chains below all came from one sample that was sequenced in a study of blood T cell repertoires in COVID-19. Profiled with immunoSEQ multiplex PCR; TCRdb holds only in-frame clones, not every one. The sample carries approximately 300,000 clones, approximately 90% recorded once. What was sequenced was PBMCs or T cells enriched from blood (not recorded which). These receptors all come from a woman under 40 who had been exposed to COVID-19.

CDR3 nucleotide sequence: TGCGCCAGCAGCCAAGGCCCCGGGACAGAGAATTCACCCCTCCACTTT. It encodes CASSQGPGTENSPLHF. The chain combines TRBV4-3 with TRBJ1-6; 7 nucleotides match TRBD1. Germline assignment: CDR1 LGHNA and CDR2 YSLEER. The trim removed 1 base at V and 7 bases at J, leaving 7 bases unmatched. The CDR3 contains 16 residues.

J is TRBJ1-3 and V is TRBV7-6; D perhaps matches TRBD1 (5 bases). Trimming took off 5 bases at V and 0 bases at J, with 11 bases between the two ends. Germline CDR1 and CDR2: SGHVS and FNYEAQ. This CDR3 is 15 amino acids long. The DNA for the CDR3 is TGTGCCAGCAGCGCATCAGGGATCTCTGGAAACACCATATATTTT. This codes for CASSASGISGNTIYF. Variable domain in full (rest from reference TRBV7-6 and TRBJ1-3): GAGVSQSPRYKVTKRGQDVALRCDPISGHVSLYWYRQALGQGPEFLTYFNYEAQQDKSGLPNDRFSAERPEGSISTLTIQRTEQRDSAMYRCASSASGISGNTIYFGEGSWLTVV.

This sequence joins TRBV9 and TRBJ1-2; 12 bases align to TRBD1. With V trimmed by 4 bases and J by 8 bases, 15 bases remained unmatched. The CDR3 is 17 amino acids. Germline-derived CDR1 and CDR2 are SGDLS and YYNGEE. CDR3 DNA sequence: TGTGCCAGCAGCCCACGGGACAGGGGGCCCTCCCTCGGAGGCTACACCTTC. Translation: CASSPRDRGPSLGGYTF.

This sequence joins TRBV7-9 and TRBJ1-6, with D hard to call. Germline V gives CDR1 SEHNR, CDR2 FQNEAQ (reference sequence). The CDR3 is 17 amino acids. V lost 1 base and J 3 bases, leaving 13 bases between the germline ends. The CDR3 sequence is CASSLVTRGFYNSPLHF. As DNA, the CDR3 is TGTGCCAGCAGCTTAGTCACCCGGGGATTCTATAATTCACCCCTCCACTTT.

The V and J genes are TRBV5-1 and TRBJ1-2; tentatively, D is TRBD1 (5 bases). The germline V gene encodes CDR1 SGHRS and CDR2 YFSETQ. Between the trimmed V and J ends, which lost 6 bases and 0 bases, there was a span of 9 bases. The length of the CDR3 is 13 residues. CDR3 sequence: CASIGASNYGYTF. DNA for the CDR3: TGCGCCAGCATAGGGGCGTCTAACTATGGCTACACCTTC.

The gene calls are TRBV29-1 and TRBJ1-1; 8 positions agree with TRBD1. CDR1 is SQVTM and CDR2 is ANQGSEA in the germline V gene. V lost 3 bases and J lost 3; bases outside the gene matches: 9. This CDR3 region has 15 residues. CDR3 sequence (DNA): TGCAGCGTTGACAGGGGGCGTTCAAGGGACACTGAAGCTTTCTTT. It specifies CSVDRGRSRDTEAFF.

This sequence joins TRBV18 and TRBJ2-4, with 11 bases lining up with TRBD1. V lost 3 bases to trimming and J lost 2 bases; unmatched junction nucleotides: 6. Per germline, CDR1 KGHSH and CDR2 LQKENI. The CDR3 consists of 17 residues. Here the CDR3 DNA reads TGTGCCAGCTCACCGGGGACAGGGGGAATATCCAAAAACATTCAGTACTTC. It specifies CASSPGTGGISKNIQYF. Complete variable domain (other parts from reference TRBV18 and TRBJ2-4): NAGVMQNPRHLVRRRGQEARLRCSPMKGHSHVYWYRQLPEEGLKFMVYLQKENIIDESGMPKERFSAEFPKEGPSILRIQQVVRGDSAAYFCASSPGTGGISKNIQYFGAGTRLSVL.

The chain uses TRBV7-9 and TRBJ1-6; D uncertain. The CDR3 totals 13 residues. The V gene's germline CDR1 is SEHNR and CDR2 FQNEAQ (reference sequence). V gave up 4 bases and J gave up 8 bases, with 9 bases separating them. The CDR3 region has the DNA TGTGCCAGCAGCTCTTCGGGAGATTCACCCCTCCACTTT. Translated: CASSSSGDSPLHF.

The chain is built from TRBV4-3 and TRBJ2-1, with 12 positions matching TRBD2. Germline V gene data show CDR1 as LGHNA and CDR2 as YSLEER. After removal of 4 bases from V and 6 bases from J, the junction contained 7 bases not matched to a gene. The CDR3 is made up of 16 amino acids. The CDR3 sequence is CASSPLGLAGTNEQFF. The CDR3 coding sequence is TGCGCCAGCAGCCCCCTAGGACTAGCGGGGACCAATGAGCAGTTCTTC.

The V and J genes are TRBV6-5 and TRBJ1-2, with D unresolved. The CDR3 has 12 residues. The V gene lost 0 bases and the J gene lost 8 bases, with 7 bases spanning the gap. Germline V gene lookup returns CDR1 MNHEY and CDR2 SVGAGI. The CDR3 DNA reads as TGTGCCAGCAGTTACTCCGGGATCGGCTACACCTTC. It codes for CASSYSGIGYTF.

The rearrangement uses TRBV6-6 and TRBJ2-2; 9 bases line up with TRBD1. CDR3 size: 14 residues. Trimming at V came to 6 bases and at J to 6 bases, leaving 5 bases not matched to a gene. CDR1 and CDR2 (germline): MNHNY, SVGAGI (reference sequence). In DNA form, the CDR3 reads TGTGCCAGCAGCGGGGACAGGGCGGCCGGGGAGCTGTTTTTT. This gives the protein CASSGDRAAGELFF.

CDR3 bases: TGTGCCAGCAGCCCGTGGGGTAGCGGGGGGGCTCCAGAGACCCAGTACTTC. Amino acids: CASSPWGSGGAPETQYF. The chain employs TRBV7-9 and TRBJ2-5; the match to TRBD2 covers 11 bases. V dropped 5 bases and J dropped 4; count of bases not matched to a gene: 12. The CDR3 spans 17 residues. Germline V CDR1 and CDR2: SEHNR, FQNEAQ (reference sequence).

This chain connects TRBV4-3 to TRBJ2-3, with 7 bases identical to TRBD2. The CDR3 sequence is 19 residues long. J gave up 1 base and V 4 bases, and 17 bases lay outside the gene matches. The V gene's germline CDR1 is LGHNA and CDR2 YSLEER. The CDR3 region is CASSRLTGLAASGTDTQYF. The CDR3, as DNA: TGCGCCAGCAGCCGATTAACCGGGCTAGCGGCCTCCGGCACAGATACGCAGTATTTT.